This entry lists 30 T cell receptor beta chains sequenced from one sample in a study of post-analysis software for immune sequencing data (dated by TCRdb to between 2015 and 2016). Their target antigens are unknown. Paper-wide results and their limitations: A handful of TRBV segments, including TRBV5-6, TRBV5-1 and TRBV20-1, were significantly more frequent in patients than controls.

The library relied on PCR. Instrument used: Illumina HiSeq 2500. Unique molecular identifiers were incorporated into TCR beta cDNA libraries to reduce PCR and sequencing biases. TCRdb trimmed the raw reads at Q25, called clones with MiXCR and kept productive beta chains. Duplicate CDR3 protein sequences are folded into a single record with the most common DNA and genes. The sample table holds roughly 600,000 distinct CDR3 sequences, of which roughly 47% were seen once. The ten largest clones capture 1.5% to 2% of the sample. The sequenced sample consisted of blood. The source of these receptors is a girl between 5 and 17 years old with multiple sclerosis.

The chain is built from TRBV24-1 and TRBJ2-3, with D maybe TRBD2 (6 bases). The CDR3 loop spans 15 amino acids. The ends were cut back, 4 bases at V and 6 bases at J, with 16 bases in the middle. In germline, CDR1 is KGHDR, CDR2 SFDVKD. For the CDR3, the DNA is TGTGCCACCAGTGAGGCAGGAGGGAAGGGGGATACGCAGTATTTT. It specifies CATSEAGGKGDTQYF.

This clonotype showed up just a few times. This chain links TRBV20-1 with TRBJ2-7, with 8 bases lining up with TRBD2. The CDR3 sequence is 13 residues long. The germline CDR1 and CDR2 sequences are DFQATT and SNEGSKA (reference sequence). V lost 1 base to trimming and J lost 7 bases; unmatched junction nucleotides: 6. The CDR3 loop is CSARAGTSEEQYF. CDR3 nucleotide sequence: TGCAGTGCTAGAGCCGGGACTAGTGAGGAGCAGTACTTC.

A few counts support this clonotype. The J gene is TRBJ1-4, the V gene TRBV4-1, with 10 positions matching TRBD1. This CDR3 is built from 15 residues. Germline CDR1 is MGHRA and CDR2 is YSYEKL. V trimming: 4 bases; J trimming: 8 bases; junction bases outside the gene matches: 7. The CDR3 protein is CASSPGDRGGEKLFF. Here the CDR3 DNA reads TGCGCCAGCAGCCCCGGGGACAGGGGAGGAGAAAAACTGTTTTTT.

The gene calls are TRBV7-9 and TRBJ1-6; 10 bases map to TRBD1. The V and J ends lost 9 bases and 9 bases, in that order; junction bases with no gene match: 8. This CDR3 has 14 residues. Germline V lookup: CDR1 SEHNR, CDR2 FQNEAQ (reference sequence). The CDR3: CASSQGQGFSPLHF. CDR3 coding DNA: TGTGCCAGTAGCCAGGGACAGGGGTTTTCACCCCTCCACTTT. The whole variable domain, remainder taken from reference TRBV7-9 and TRBJ1-6, is DTGVSQNPRHKITKRGQNVTFRCDPISEHNRLYWYRQTLGQGPEFLTYFQNEAQLEKSRLLSDRFSAERPKGSFSTLEIQRTEQGDSAMYLCASSQGQGFSPLHFGNGTRLTVT.

The chain is built from TRBV29-1 and TRBJ1-1, with D possibly matching TRBD1 (5 bases). In germline, CDR1 is SQVTM, CDR2 ANQGSEA. V gave up 5 bases and J gave up 7 bases, with 17 bases separating them. The CDR3 covers 13 residues. CDR3 protein: CSVKGRATFEAFF. The CDR3 DNA sequence: TGCAGCGTTAAGGGCAGGGCCACTTTTGAAGCTTTCTTT.

This clonotype was seen more than once but under ten times. The V and J genes are TRBV7-8 and TRBJ2-1, with 9 bases fitting TRBD1. The germline gives CDR1 SGHVS, CDR2 FQNEAQ. The CDR3 has 18 amino acids. Unmatched junction bases numbered 12, after V lost 6 bases and J lost 0 bases. CDR3 sequence reads: CASRQTGGYRSSYNEQFF. The CDR3 DNA reads TGTGCCAGCAGACAGACAGGGGGTTATCGCTCCTCCTACAATGAGCAGTTCTTC.

The chain combines TRBV6-6 with TRBJ1-1; possibly TRBD1 for D (5 bases). The V gene's germline CDR1 is MNHNY and CDR2 SVGAGI (reference sequence). The CDR3 has 13 residues. The V end lost 6 bases, the J end lost 4 bases, and 12 bases lay between the germline ends. This CDR3 reads CASRLDSPTEAFF. The CDR3 DNA reads TGTGCCAGCAGACTTGACAGTCCCACTGAAGCTTTCTTT.

This clonotype came up many times. The V gene is TRBV5-1, the J gene TRBJ1-2, with 8 bases that match TRBD1. CDR1 is SGHRS and CDR2 is YFSETQ in the germline V gene. The CDR3 has 16 residues. V was clipped by 0 bases and J by 5 bases; unmatched bases: 9. CDR3 loop: CASSLADGQGRYGYTF. The DNA of the CDR3 is TGCGCCAGCAGCTTGGCCGACGGACAGGGTCGATATGGCTACACCTTC.

The chain carries TRBV14 and TRBJ1-1; maybe TRBD1 (6 bases). V lost 0 bases and J lost 1, with 9 bases in between. Germline loops: CDR1 SGHDN, CDR2 FVKESK. This CDR3 has 15 residues. The CDR3 bases are TGTGCCAGCAGCCAAGAAACAGGGTGGAACACTGAAGCTTTCTTT. Its translation: CASSQETGWNTEAFF.

This clonotype has just a few counts. This sequence joins TRBV20-1 and TRBJ2-7; 15 nucleotides agree with TRBD2. This CDR3 comprises 15 residues. Germline-derived CDR1 and CDR2 are DFQATT and SNEGSKA (reference sequence). V was pared by 3 bases and J by 2 bases, with 2 bases of the junction left unmatched. The CDR3 sequence is CSARRTSGRAYEQYF. CDR3 sequence (DNA): TGCAGTGCTAGGAGGACTAGCGGGAGGGCCTACGAGCAGTACTTC.

DNA of the CDR3: TGTGCCAGCAGTATGGACAGGGTAAATGAGCAGTTCTTC. This sequence encodes CASSMDRVNEQFF. This sequence joins TRBV2 and TRBJ2-1; 8 nucleotides match TRBD1. Per germline, CDR1 SNHLY and CDR2 FYNNEI. V lost 5 bases to trimming and J lost 7 bases; unmatched junction nucleotides: 4. This CDR3 comprises 13 residues.

The chain is built from TRBV24-1 and TRBJ1-5; D is ambiguous. The germline V gene encodes CDR1 KGHDR and CDR2 SFDVKD. V lost 4 bases and J lost 9, with 15 bases in between. The CDR3 length is 14 residues. CDR3 sequence reads: CATSEGRQASPQHF. DNA for the CDR3: TGTGCCACCAGTGAAGGAAGGCAGGCCTCGCCCCAGCATTTT.

The chain combines TRBV6-6 with TRBJ2-7; D possibly corresponds to TRBD2 (5 bases). Germline CDR1 MNHNY, CDR2 SVGAGI (reference sequence). This CDR3 region has 15 residues. Trimming stripped 5 bases from V and 0 bases from J, with 14 bases between. The CDR3 DNA is TGTGCCAGCAGTGACCACGGGGTCAGCTCCTACGAGCAGTACTTC. Its translation is CASSDHGVSSYEQYF.

This clonotype was seen once. This sequence joins TRBV5-1 and TRBJ1-2, with 8 bases fitting TRBD1. J was trimmed by 4 bases and V by 5 bases; bases with no gene match: 10. The CDR3 covers 15 residues. Germline CDR1 SGHRS, CDR2 YFSETQ. The CDR3 nucleotides are TGCGCCAGCAGGTTCCGGGACAGGTCGCCCTATGGCTACACCTTC. This codes for CASRFRDRSPYGYTF.

The chain couples TRBV5-1 to TRBJ1-2, with 8 nucleotides matching TRBD1. CDR1 is SGHRS and CDR2 is YFSETQ in the germline V gene. The J segment lost 7 bases and the V segment lost 0 bases, leaving 11 bases of the junction unmatched. There are 16 residues in the CDR3. CDR3 DNA: TGCGCCAGCAGCTTGGGGGCAGGACAGGGAGGCGGTGGCTACACCTTC. It codes for CASSLGAGQGGGGYTF. Variable domain in full (rest from reference TRBV5-1 and TRBJ1-2): KAGVTQTPRYLIKTRGQQVTLSCSPISGHRSVSWYQQTPGQGLQFLFEYFSETQRNKGNFPGRFSGRQFSNSRSEMNVSTLELGDSALYLCASSLGAGQGGGGYTFGSGTRLTVV.

The gene calls are TRBV29-1 and TRBJ2-1, with 9 nucleotides matching TRBD1. Germline V CDR1 and CDR2: SQVTM, ANQGSEA. CDR3 size: 14 residues. V was clipped by 7 bases and J by 4 bases; unmatched bases: 8. This chain's CDR3 is CSADGTGIYNEQFF. Written as DNA, the CDR3 is TGCAGCGCCGACGGGACAGGGATTTACAATGAGCAGTTCTTC.

This clonotype has a handful of counts. The gene calls are TRBV12-3 or TRBV12-4 and TRBJ1-1; no clear D. CDR3 length: 14 residues. V was shortened by 5 bases and J by 6 bases, with 16 bases between the two germline ends. The CDR3 DNA is TGTGCCAGCAGTCCCCCCTTTTCCGGCCCTGAAGCTTTCTTT. Protein: CASSPPFSGPEAFF.

J is TRBJ2-1 and V is TRBV7-2, with TRBD1 identical over 10 bases. V shed 5 bases and J 6 bases; nucleotides not matched to a gene: 4. This CDR3 has 14 residues. Germline V CDR1 and CDR2: SGHTA, FQGNSA. CDR3 protein: CASSRDRGSNEQFF. CDR3 bases: TGTGCCAGCAGCCGGGACAGGGGCTCCAATGAGCAGTTCTTC.

The genes are TRBV24-1 and TRBJ2-1; 7 nucleotides agree with TRBD1. The V gene end was trimmed by 4 bases and the J gene end by 7 bases; junction bases not matched to a gene: 3. The CDR3 extends over 13 amino acids. From germline, CDR1 is KGHDR and CDR2 SFDVKD. Here the CDR3 DNA reads TGTGCCACCAGTGAAGGGACAGATAATGAGCAGTTCTTC. Protein product: CATSEGTDNEQFF.

The rearrangement joins TRBV5-1 to TRBJ2-4, with 9 nucleotides matching TRBD2. Germline V gene lookup returns CDR1 SGHRS and CDR2 YFSETQ. The V segment lost 5 bases and the J segment 0 bases; nucleotides outside the gene matches: 6. This CDR3 is built from 16 residues. CDR3: CASSTLAGLAKNIQYF. For the CDR3, the DNA is TGCGCCAGCAGTACTCTAGCGGGGTTAGCCAAAAACATTCAGTACTTC. The whole variable domain, filled in from reference TRBV5-1 and TRBJ2-4, reads KAGVTQTPRYLIKTRGQQVTLSCSPISGHRSVSWYQQTPGQGLQFLFEYFSETQRNKGNFPGRFSGRQFSNSRSEMNVSTLELGDSALYLCASSTLAGLAKNIQYFGAGTRLSVL.

The gene calls are TRBV20-1 and TRBJ2-1; D might be TRBD1 or TRBD2, each matching 5 bases. CDR1 and CDR2 from the germline V gene are DFQATT and SNEGSKA (reference sequence). The CDR3 is made up of 12 amino acids. The V end was cut by 4 bases, the J end by 12 bases, with 16 bases between. The CDR3 reads CSATREFRGQFF. The CDR3 nucleotides are TGCAGTGCTACCAGGGAGTTTCGTGGGCAGTTCTTC.

The chain employs TRBV4-2 and TRBJ2-7; TRBD2 matches at 9 bases. The CDR3 loop spans 17 amino acids. CDR1 is LGHNA, CDR2 YNFKEQ, per germline. J gave up 4 bases and V 0 bases, and 10 bases lay outside the gene matches. The DNA for the CDR3 is TGTGCCAGCAGCCAAGAGCTAAATAGCGGGAGTCCTTACGAGCAGTACTTC. It encodes CASSQELNSGSPYEQYF.

The V call is TRBV6-5, the J call TRBJ2-1, with D possibly called TRBD1 or TRBD2 (5 bases each). The V and J ends lost 3 bases and 10 bases respectively, with 13 bases between them. The CDR3 is made up of 13 amino acids. Germline V gene sequence: CDR1 MNHEY, CDR2 SVGAGI. The CDR3 sequence: CASSYRGAGEQFF. In DNA form, the CDR3 reads TGTGCCAGCAGTTATAGAGGGGCAGGGGAGCAGTTCTTC.

This clonotype occurred a few times. The rearrangement links TRBV10-3 to TRBJ2-7; 7 bases map to TRBD2. This CDR3 comprises 14 residues. Germline trimming cut 3 bases from V and 5 bases from J; bases unmatched to any gene: 7. Germline CDR1 ENHRY, CDR2 SYGVKD. Here the CDR3 DNA reads TGTGCCATCAGTGACACGGCAGGGAGGGACGAGCAGTACTTC. Translating gives CAISDTAGRDEQYF.

The gene calls are TRBV20-1 and TRBJ2-1; 10 nucleotides agree with TRBD1. The V segment lost 4 bases and the J segment 8 bases; nucleotides outside the gene matches: 8. This CDR3 region has 14 residues. Looked up from germline, CDR1 is DFQATT and CDR2 is SNEGSKA (reference sequence). The CDR3 DNA reads TGCAGTGCTAAGACAGGGGGCGCTTTAGATGAGCAGTTCTTC. Translating it yields CSAKTGGALDEQFF.

The genes are TRBV7-2 and TRBJ1-2, with 8 bases identical to TRBD1. The CDR3 spans 12 residues. CDR1 and CDR2 (germline): SGHTA, FQGNSA. V dropped 5 bases and J dropped 6; count of bases not matched to a gene: 2. For the CDR3, the DNA is TGTGCCAGCAGCACGACAGGGGATGGCTACACCTTC. Residues: CASSTTGDGYTF.

The chain couples TRBV4-1 to TRBJ1-6; D is undetermined. CDR1 and CDR2 (germline): MGHRA, YSYEKL. This CDR3 is built from 16 residues. Between the trimmed V and J ends, which lost 0 bases and 0 bases, there was a span of 6 bases. CDR3 sequence (DNA): TGCGCCAGCAGCCAAGATTTATACTCCTATAATTCACCCCTCCACTTT. Its protein product is CASSQDLYSYNSPLHF.

Only a few counts were recorded for this clonotype. The CDR3 spells CSAPAGARTNEKLFF. The CDR3, as DNA: TGCAGTGCCCCGGCCGGGGCGCGAACTAATGAAAAACTGTTTTTT. The rearrangement uses TRBV20-1 and TRBJ1-4; maybe TRBD1 (5 bases). The V end lost 6 bases, the J end lost 1 base, and 15 bases lay between the germline ends. CDR1 and CDR2 from the germline V gene are DFQATT and SNEGSKA (reference sequence). The CDR3 has 15 residues.

The chain combines TRBV12-3 or TRBV12-4 with TRBJ2-1; TRBD2 aligns across 8 bases. The CDR3 loop spans 13 amino acids. Trimming cost V 7 bases and J 7 bases; bases outside gene matches: 6. CDR3 region: CASTPAGGNEQFF. The CDR3 DNA sequence: TGTGCCAGCACTCCGGCGGGGGGTAATGAGCAGTTCTTC.

The V and J genes are TRBV20-1 and TRBJ1-2; D gene uncertain. The CDR3 consists of 13 residues. Between the trimmed V and J ends, which lost 3 bases and 8 bases, there was a span of 16 bases. The germline V gene has CDR1 DFQATT and CDR2 SNEGSKA (reference sequence). The CDR3 region is CSASPQWRGGYTF. The CDR3 DNA reads as TGCAGTGCTAGTCCTCAGTGGAGAGGCGGCTACACCTTC.